This TCR beta chain appears in the sequencing data of a study of cytomegalovirus exposure and HLA in healthy donors. Study overall: In an early release, HLA-typed donors contributed approximately 80 million unique TCR sequences.

V gave up 2 bases and J gave up 0 bases; unmatched junction bases: 2. This CDR3 is built from 15 residues. CDR1 is MNHEY and CDR2 is SVGAGI in the germline V gene. Notes on the study in general: Reported performance of the classifier showed diagnosis of cytomegalovirus status with high specificity and sensitivity. Rates of TCR association differed by HLA locus in a later analysis, with DRB1 highest and HLA-C lowest.

The PCR employed 60 Vbeta primers together with 13 Jbeta primers. The table came from immunoSEQ multiplex PCR; TCRdb's copy has only in-frame clones and leaves some out. The table records 200,000 to 250,000 clones, over 65% of them present only once. Healthy bone marrow donors supplied every sample. Note on this clone: As yet, its antigen is unknown.

The sequence derives from a man aged 18 to 29 in good health and CMV-seronegative. The specimen sequenced was PBMCs. This sequence joins TRBV6-5 and TRBJ2-7; 9 nucleotides match TRBD1. This chain's CDR3 is CASSYGGQGSYEQYF. CDR3 sequence (DNA): TGTGCCAGCAGTTACGGGGGACAGGGCTCCTACGAGCAGTACTTC.